A single sample gave rise to the 18 T cell receptor beta chains below, sequenced in a study of blood T cells in healthy people across ages (dated by TCRdb to between 2014 and 2016). The library was produced with 5' RACE. The data were produced on an Illumina HiSeq 2500. A second about 7 to 12 cycle PCR used a sample-barcoded 5' primer and a J-beta primer mix. The public reads were run again by TCRdb, first through fastp at Q25 and then through MiXCR, and only productive beta chains were kept. One record per CDR3 amino acid sequence lists the most common genes and DNA. This sample lists roughly 1,500,000 distinct CDR3 sequences; about 31% were detected once. The ten largest make up 10% to 12% of the sample. Sequencing was performed on blood. The receptors shown here come from a woman aged 30 to 39 in good health.

This clonotype was seen a few times. V is TRBV2 and J is TRBJ2-5; 8 bases align to TRBD1. Germline CDR1 reads SNHLY; CDR2 reads FYNNEI. Germline trimming cut 5 bases from V and 7 bases from J; bases unmatched to any gene: 12. The CDR3 has 15 amino acids. This CDR3 is CASSTLGQGSGTQYF. The CDR3, as DNA: TGTGCCAGCAGTACCCTCGGACAGGGCAGTGGGACCCAGTACTTC.

Here the CDR3 reads CASSQVGRGGIKEQFF. CDR3 coding DNA: TGTGCCAGCAGCCAAGTAGGACGGGGGGGTATCAAGGAGCAGTTCTTC. V is TRBV4-2 and J is TRBJ2-1, with TRBD2 matching over 8 bases. CDR1 is LGHNA, CDR2 YNFKEQ, per germline. Germline trimming cut 1 base from V and 10 bases from J; bases unmatched to any gene: 12. CDR3 length: 16 residues.

Only a few counts were recorded for this clonotype. This chain connects TRBV10-3 to TRBJ1-2; tentative D call: TRBD1 (6 bases). This CDR3 is 14 amino acids long. The V and J ends lost 0 bases and 8 bases respectively, with 13 bases between them. Germline-derived CDR1 and CDR2 are ENHRY and SYGVKD. CDR3 protein: CAISESQGSRGYTF. CDR3 bases: TGTGCCATCAGTGAGTCCCAGGGGAGTAGAGGCTACACCTTC.

This sequence joins TRBV6-5 and TRBJ2-1; tentative D call: TRBD1 (6 bases). Germline V gene sequence: CDR1 MNHEY, CDR2 SVGAGI. With 5 bases removed from V and 6 bases from J, the gap between germline ends came to 17 bases. This CDR3 has 15 residues. CDR3 DNA: TGTGCCAGCAGTACAACAGGGATTTTGGGCAATGAGCAGTTCTTC. This gives the protein CASSTTGILGNEQFF.

This clonotype was picked up a small number of times. The chain joins TRBV20-1 to TRBJ2-7; weak D call: TRBD2 (7 bases). The CDR3 contains 17 residues. Germline V lookup: CDR1 DFQATT, CDR2 SNEGSKA (reference sequence). V lost 0 bases, J lost 2 bases, and 20 bases lay in between. The CDR3 DNA sequence: TGCAGTGCTAGAGATGGTCACGGCGGGGGCGCCCCCTACGAGCAGTACTTC. It yields the protein CSARDGHGGGAPYEQYF.

A single count supports this clonotype. The chain is built from TRBV7-8 and TRBJ1-5; possibly TRBD1 for D (5 bases). Germline CDR1 is SGHVS and CDR2 is FQNEAQ. The CDR3 spans 16 residues. The germline V and J ends were trimmed by 7 bases and 0 bases, with 16 bases remaining between them. CDR3 region: CASTQYSQGSNQPQHF. CDR3 coding DNA: TGTGCCAGCACCCAATATTCCCAGGGTAGCAATCAGCCCCAGCATTTT.

This clonotype has more than one count but fewer than ten. The chain carries TRBV29-1 and TRBJ1-2, with a possible D match to TRBD1 (6 bases). The CDR3 spans 11 residues. Germline V gene lookup returns CDR1 SQVTM and CDR2 ANQGSEA. The ends were cut back, 4 bases at V and 13 bases at J, with 16 bases in the middle. DNA for the CDR3: TGCAGCGTTGGAGGGGGAATGGGTCTCACCTTC. Protein product: CSVGGGMGLTF.

The CDR3 sequence: CAISDGTGQVNGYTF. The CDR3 DNA sequence: TGTGCCATCAGTGATGGTACGGGACAGGTCAATGGCTACACCTTC. The chain recombines TRBV10-3 with TRBJ1-2; TRBD1 aligns across 8 bases. The V gene end was trimmed by 3 bases and the J gene end by 6 bases; junction bases not matched to a gene: 9. The CDR3 length is 15 residues. Germline V gene sequence: CDR1 ENHRY, CDR2 SYGVKD.

In this sample, this clonotype turned up a few times. The CDR3 loop reads CASSEGRLLPVNEQFF. As DNA, the CDR3 is TGTGCCAGCAGTGAAGGGAGGCTCCTCCCGGTGAATGAGCAGTTCTTC. The rearrangement joins TRBV6-1 to TRBJ2-1, with D possibly being TRBD2 (5 bases). V was pared by 1 base and J by 7 bases, with 17 bases between. The CDR3 length is 16 residues. Germline V gives CDR1 MNHNS, CDR2 SASEGT.

The chain joins TRBV6-2 or TRBV6-3 to TRBJ2-3; 7 nucleotides line up with TRBD2. The CDR3 sequence is 18 residues long. The V gene end was trimmed by 0 bases and the J gene end by 2 bases; junction bases not matched to a gene: 11. The germline gives CDR1 MNHEY, CDR2 SVGEGT. The CDR3 DNA reads as TGTGCCAGCAGTTACTCAACATCGAGCGGGATTAACACAGATACGCAGTATTTT. Its protein product is CASSYSTSSGINTDTQYF.

This clonotype appeared a few times. The chain carries TRBV5-1 and TRBJ2-1; D possibly corresponds to TRBD1 (6 bases). Germline lookup yields CDR1 SGHRS and CDR2 YFSETQ. The V gene lost 0 bases and the J gene lost 5 bases, with 12 bases spanning the gap. The CDR3 covers 15 residues. The CDR3 nucleotides read TGCGCCAGCAGCTTGGTGCAGGGGCCCCACAATGAGCAGTTCTTC. This sequence encodes CASSLVQGPHNEQFF.

The CDR3 DNA follows: TGTGCCAGCAGGCAGGGTCGTGCCGAGCAGTACTTC. This sequence encodes CASRQGRAEQYF. The rearrangement joins TRBV25-1 to TRBJ2-7; the D gene is possibly TRBD1 (5 bases). Germline V gene sequence: CDR1 MGHDK, CDR2 SYGVNS. V lost 6 bases and J lost 6, with 12 bases in between. This CDR3 comprises 12 residues.

CDR3 residues: CASSFERDSLLRYF. The CDR3 nucleotides are TGTGCCAGCAGTTTCGAGAGGGACAGCCTACTCCGGTATTTT. This sequence joins TRBV12-3 or TRBV12-4 and TRBJ2-3; TRBD1 matches 7 bases. The CDR3 runs to 14 residues. Trimming took 3 bases from V and 14 from J; bases not matched to a gene: 14.

In this sample, this clonotype turned up a few times. The chain is built from TRBV5-1 and TRBJ2-7, with 10 positions matching TRBD2. The V gene's germline CDR1 is SGHRS and CDR2 YFSETQ. CDR3 size: 15 residues. J was trimmed by 3 bases and V by 2 bases; bases with no gene match: 5. The CDR3 protein is CASSFHTSGDYEQYF. Written as DNA, the CDR3 is TGCGCCAGCAGCTTCCACACTAGCGGGGACTACGAGCAGTACTTC.

In this sample, this clonotype turned up many times. The chain joins TRBV7-2 to TRBJ1-2; 10 bases fit TRBD1. Germline V gene lookup returns CDR1 SGHTA and CDR2 FQGNSA. CDR3 length: 16 residues. Trimming cost V 5 bases and J 7 bases; bases outside gene matches: 13. DNA of the CDR3: TGTGCCAGCAGCCTGCGGGACAGGGGTTCGTCGTCTGGCTACACCTTC. Translating gives CASSLRDRGSSSGYTF.

This clonotype was seen a few times. J is TRBJ2-4 and V is TRBV6-1, with TRBD1 matching over 8 bases. The CDR3 contains 13 residues. Germline trimming cut 7 bases from V and 9 bases from J; bases unmatched to any gene: 8. The germline gives CDR1 MNHNS, CDR2 SASEGT. The CDR3 DNA follows: TGTGCCAGCACCGCCGACAGGGGAGGCATTCAGTACTTC. Residues: CASTADRGGIQYF.

V and J are TRBV6-6 and TRBJ2-3; 7 bases are shared with TRBD1. V lost 3 bases to trimming and J lost 1 base; unmatched junction nucleotides: 1. CDR1 MNHNY and CDR2 SVGAGI come from the germline V gene (reference sequence). This CDR3 has 14 amino acids. CDR3 region: CASSYGTGTDTQYF. The CDR3, as DNA: TGTGCCAGCAGTTATGGGACAGGCACAGATACGCAGTATTTT.

The chain is built from TRBV28 and TRBJ2-1; 14 nucleotides align to TRBD2. Trimming removed 4 bases from V and 8 bases from J; junction bases left unmatched: 10. The CDR3 totals 17 residues. Looked up from germline, CDR1 is MDHEN and CDR2 is SYDVKM. The CDR3 sequence: CASSSPGTSGRGDEQFF. As DNA, the CDR3 is TGTGCCAGCAGTTCCCCCGGGACTAGCGGGAGAGGCGATGAGCAGTTCTTC.